This TCR beta chain was documented in a study of T cells in Graves' hyperthyroidism and ophthalmopathy. Overall study findings and caveats: Before onset, ophthalmopathy was predicted by the model a median around 6 months earlier.

The V end was cut by 0 bases, the J end by 1 base, with 2 bases between. Germline lookup yields CDR1 SGDLS and CDR2 YYNGEE. This CDR3 region has 13 residues. Researchers took RNA transcripts and amplified the TCR beta CDR3 regions from them. The primer set for the first-round RT-PCR of the TCR CDR3 was HTBI. From the multiplex PCR reads, TCRdb called clonotypes with MiXCR, one entry per CDR3 protein. The sample records hundreds of thousands of distinct CDR3 sequences, approximately 20% being singletons. This clonotype was observed a handful of times. Antigen: not known. The sequenced sample was blood. The J gene is TRBJ1-5, the V gene TRBV9; unclear D gene. The source of this sequence is a man aged 30-40 years with Graves' ophthalmopathy. CDR3 sequence (DNA): TGTGCCAGCAGCGTAGAGAGCAATCAGCCCCAGCATTTT. It is translated as CASSVESNQPQHF.